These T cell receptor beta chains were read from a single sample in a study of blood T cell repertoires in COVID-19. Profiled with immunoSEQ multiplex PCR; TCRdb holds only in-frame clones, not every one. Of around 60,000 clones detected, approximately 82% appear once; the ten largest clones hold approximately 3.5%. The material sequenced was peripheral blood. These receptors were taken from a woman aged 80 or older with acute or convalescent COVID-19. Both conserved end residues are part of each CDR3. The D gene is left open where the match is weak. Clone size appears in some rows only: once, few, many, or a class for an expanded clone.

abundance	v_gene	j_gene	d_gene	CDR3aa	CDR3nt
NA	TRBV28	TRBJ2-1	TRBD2	CASSLGLAGSHEQFF	TGTGCCAGCAGTTTAGGACTAGCGGGGTCACATGAGCAGTTCTTC
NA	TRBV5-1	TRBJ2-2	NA	CASSPASGYTGELFF	TGCGCCAGCAGCCCTGCCTCAGGCTACACCGGGGAGCTGTTTTTT
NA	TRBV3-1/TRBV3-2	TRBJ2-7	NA	CASSHDWTYEQYF	TGTGCCAGCAGCCATGACTGGACCTACGAGCAGTACTTC
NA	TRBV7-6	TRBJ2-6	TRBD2	CASSPAGGLGPGANVLTF	TGTGCCAGCAGCCCCGCGGGGGGGCTAGGCCCTGGGGCCAACGTCCTGACTTTC
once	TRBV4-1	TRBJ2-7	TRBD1	CASSQDEGASSYEQYF	TGCGCCAGCAGCCAAGACGAGGGGGCGAGCTCCTACGAGCAGTACTTC
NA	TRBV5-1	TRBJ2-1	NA	CASSLLGSEQFF	TGCGCCAGCAGCTTGCTGGGGAGCGAGCAGTTCTTC
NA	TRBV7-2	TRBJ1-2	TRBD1	CASSSTGGNYGYTF	TGTGCCAGCAGTTCGACAGGGGGCAACTATGGCTACACCTTC
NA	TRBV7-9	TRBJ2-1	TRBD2	CASSPLAEPWGEQFF	TGTGCCAGCAGCCCCCTAGCGGAGCCTTGGGGTGAGCAGTTCTTC
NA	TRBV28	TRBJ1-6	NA	CASKNGGGNDSPLHF	TGTGCCAGCAAGAACGGGGGGGGCAATGATTCACCCCTCCACTTT
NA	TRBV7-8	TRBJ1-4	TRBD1	CASSMTRGPRQGEKLFF	TGTGCCAGCAGCATGACCCGAGGCCCACGACAGGGGGAAAAACTGTTTTTT
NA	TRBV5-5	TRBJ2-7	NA	CASSLESVYEQYF	TGTGCCAGCAGCTTGGAGTCAGTCTACGAGCAGTACTTC
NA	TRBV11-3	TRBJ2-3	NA	CASSLGSGRGEDTQYF	TGTGCCAGCAGCTTAGGGTCCGGGCGGGGTGAAGATACGCAGTATTTT
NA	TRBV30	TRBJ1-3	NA	CAWSVPGLGNTIYF	TGTGCCTGGAGTGTACCAGGGCTTGGAAACACCATATATTTT
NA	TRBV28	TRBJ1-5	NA	CASSLDSSYSNQPQHF	TGTGCCAGCAGTTTGGACAGTTCGTATAGCAATCAGCCCCAGCATTTT
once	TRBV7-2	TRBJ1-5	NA	CASSLIKTGNQPQHF	TGTGCCAGCAGCTTAATTAAAACAGGCAATCAGCCCCAGCATTTT
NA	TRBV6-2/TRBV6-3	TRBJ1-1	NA	CASSPQWLNTEAFF	TGTGCCAGCAGCCCACAATGGTTGAACACTGAAGCTTTCTTT
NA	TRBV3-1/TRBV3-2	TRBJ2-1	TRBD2	CASSQAVGGRYEQFF	TGTGCCAGCAGCCAAGCAGTAGGCGGGAGGTATGAGCAGTTCTTC
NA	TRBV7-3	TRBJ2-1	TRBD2	CASSLNRGGGSYNEQFF	TGTGCCAGCAGCTTAAATCGTGGCGGGGGCTCCTACAATGAGCAGTTCTTC
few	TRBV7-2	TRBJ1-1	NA	CASKPGVNTEAFF	TGTGCCAGCAAACCAGGGGTGAACACTGAAGCTTTCTTT
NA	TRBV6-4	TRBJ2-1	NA	CASSDSAGGSSYNEQFF	TGTGCCAGCAGTGATAGTGCCGGGGGAAGCTCCTACAATGAGCAGTTCTTC
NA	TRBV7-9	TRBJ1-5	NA	CASSLAGEGQPQHF	TGTGCCAGCAGCTTAGCAGGGGAGGGTCAGCCCCAGCATTTT
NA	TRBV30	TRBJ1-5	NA	CAWSGLGSRSNQPQHF	TGTGCCTGGAGTGGGTTGGGTTCTAGGAGCAATCAGCCCCAGCATTTT
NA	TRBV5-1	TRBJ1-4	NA	CASSLAPGREKLFF	TGCGCCAGCAGCTTGGCACCGGGTAGGGAAAAACTGTTTTTT
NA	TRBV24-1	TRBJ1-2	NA	CATSASGFDGYTF	TGTGCCACCAGTGCGTCAGGGTTTGATGGCTACACCTTC
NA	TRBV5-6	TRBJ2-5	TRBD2	CASSFNLAGVQETQYF	TGTGCCAGCAGCTTCAACCTAGCGGGGGTCCAAGAGACCCAGTACTTC
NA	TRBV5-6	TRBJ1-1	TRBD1	CASSFGTGITEAFF	TGTGCCAGCAGCTTCGGGACAGGGATCACTGAAGCTTTCTTT
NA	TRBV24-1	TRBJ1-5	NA	CATSEGHNQPQHF	TGTGCCACCAGTGAAGGACACAATCAGCCCCAGCATTTT
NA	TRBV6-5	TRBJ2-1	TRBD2	CASSREGGRFNEQFF	TGTGCCAGCAGCCGGGAGGGGGGGCGGTTCAATGAGCAGTTCTTC
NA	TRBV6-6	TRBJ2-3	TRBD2	CASTLGAGGSTDTQYF	TGTGCCAGCACCCTCGGGGCGGGAGGCAGCACAGATACGCAGTATTTT
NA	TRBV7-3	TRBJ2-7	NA	CASSPRAKPFEQYF	TGTGCCAGCAGCCCCCGAGCTAAGCCGTTCGAGCAGTACTTC
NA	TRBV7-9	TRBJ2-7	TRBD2	CASSYSGVSGVTYEQYF	TGTGCCAGCAGCTATAGTGGGGTCAGCGGGGTGACCTACGAGCAGTACTTC
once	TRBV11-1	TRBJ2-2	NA	CASSSGQSRGELFF	TGTGCCAGCAGCTCCGGACAGTCTCGCGGGGAGCTGTTTTTT
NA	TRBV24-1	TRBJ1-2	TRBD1	CATSDSDRDGYTF	TGTGCCACCAGTGATTCGGACAGGGACGGCTACACCTTC
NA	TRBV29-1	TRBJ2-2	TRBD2	CSVRFSPGTSERTTAGELFF	TGCAGCGTTCGGTTCAGTCCCGGGACTAGCGAACGAACGACGGCCGGGGAGCTGTTTTTT
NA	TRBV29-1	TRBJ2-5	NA	CSVKEGRETQYF	TGCAGCGTCAAGGAGGGTAGAGAGACCCAGTACTTC
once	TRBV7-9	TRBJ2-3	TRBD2	CASSFPGEGALAGAQYF	TGTGCCAGCAGCTTCCCGGGGGAAGGGGCCCTCGCGGGGGCGCAGTATTTT
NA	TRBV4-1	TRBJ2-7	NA	CASSQEPLGGEQYF	TGCGCCAGCAGCCAAGAACCCCTAGGCGGGGAGCAGTACTTC
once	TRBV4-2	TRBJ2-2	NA	CASSPALGLVWTRAGELFF	TGTGCCAGCAGCCCAGCCCTTGGGTTGGTATGGACAAGGGCCGGGGAGCTGTTTTTT
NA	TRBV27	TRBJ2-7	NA	CASGISGLPYEQYF	TGTGCCAGCGGCATTAGCGGCCTTCCCTACGAGCAGTACTTC
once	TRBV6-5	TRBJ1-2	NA	CASSGGAGQIGYTF	TGTGCCAGCAGCGGGGGGGCCGGCCAGATCGGCTACACCTTC
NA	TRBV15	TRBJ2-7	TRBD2	CATSTRGGSYEQYF	TGTGCCACCAGCACGCGGGGGGGCTCCTACGAGCAGTACTTC
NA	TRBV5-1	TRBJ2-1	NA	CASSYQGSEQFF	TGCGCCAGCAGTTATCAGGGGAGTGAGCAGTTCTTC
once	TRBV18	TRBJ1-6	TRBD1	CASSPGTGDSPLHF	TGTGCCAGCTCACCAGGGACAGGGGATTCACCCCTCCACTTT
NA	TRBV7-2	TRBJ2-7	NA	CASSLGIGTSEQYF	TGTGCCAGCAGCTTAGGGATCGGGACATCCGAGCAGTACTTC
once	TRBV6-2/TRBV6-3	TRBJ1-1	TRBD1	CASSSYSSDRVTEAFF	TGTGCCAGCAGTTCTTACTCGTCGGACAGGGTCACTGAAGCTTTCTTT
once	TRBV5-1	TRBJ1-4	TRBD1	CASSDLSGQGEKLFF	TGCGCCAGCAGCGACCTCTCAGGACAGGGAGAAAAACTGTTTTTT
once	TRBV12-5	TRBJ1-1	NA	CASGLVRSLNTEAFF	TGTGCTAGTGGTTTGGTACGTAGCTTGAACACTGAAGCTTTCTTT
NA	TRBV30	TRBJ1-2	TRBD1	CAWSRAGGFNYGYTF	TGTGCCTGGAGCCGGGCAGGGGGTTTTAACTATGGCTACACCTTC
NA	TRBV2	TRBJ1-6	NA	CASSEKEGSSPLHF	TGTGCCAGCAGTGAAAAGGAGGGTAGCTCACCCCTCCACTTT
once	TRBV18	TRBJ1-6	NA	CASSLKQGGESPLHF	TGTGCCAGCTCACTTAAACAGGGAGGGGAATCACCCCTCCACTTT